Each of the 2 T cell receptor beta chains below was sequenced from the same sample in a study of regulatory T cells in long-lasting Graves disease. The time point: newly diagnosed GD, antithyroid drugs for less than 3 months. The TCR library was made from RNA extracted from PBMCs. Arm-PCR with iRepertoire HTBI primers amplified the CDR3 regions for these TCR beta libraries. TCRdb reprocessed the multiplex PCR reads via MiXCR and lists one record per CDR3 protein. The sample consists of over 400,000 distinct CDR3 sequences, around 15% of them appearing once. This sample also appeared in a second study, on T cells in Graves' hyperthyroidism and ophthalmopathy.

The sample here was peripheral blood mononuclear cells (PBMCs), taken at new diagnosis, from a patient treated with antithyroid drugs. These receptors came from a woman between 45 and 65 years old with Graves disease.

The table lists this clonotype with a few counts. The V call is TRBV19, the J call TRBJ2-1; tentative D call: TRBD2 (6 bases). There are 14 residues in the CDR3. V was shortened by 3 bases and J by 8 bases, with 14 bases between the two germline ends. Germline V lookup: CDR1 LNHDA, CDR2 SQIVND (reference sequence). In DNA, the CDR3 is TGTGCCAGTAGTATGGTCGGGAGTGGCGATGAGCAGTTCTTC. Protein product: CASSMVGSGDEQFF.

This clonotype was found many times. The DNA of the CDR3 is TGTGCCAGCAGTCTATTTCAGGGCTCTAGCACAGATACGCAGTATTTT. Protein product: CASSLFQGSSTDTQYF. V and J are TRBV28 and TRBJ2-3, with D possibly TRBD1 on 5 matching bases. The CDR3 covers 16 residues. The V end lost 5 bases, the J end lost 0 bases, and 15 bases lay between the germline ends. The germline V gene encodes CDR1 MDHEN and CDR2 SYDVKM.